This is a list of T cell receptor beta chains from one sample in a study of T cell changes during pregnancy in multiple sclerosis. The method was immunoSEQ multiplex PCR; TCRdb's version includes in-frame clones alone and lacks a portion of them. This table has tens of thousands of clones, around 90% appearing once. The source was CD8+ T cells from peripheral blood mononuclear cells, collected after pregnancy. The receptors were sampled from a female donor with multiple sclerosis, enrolled in a pregnancy study. CDR3s include the opening cysteine and the closing phenylalanine or tryptophan. Fields, in order: D gene, V gene, CDR3 length, clone size, J gene, CDR3 protein, CDR3 DNA. A D gene is named only where the DNA matches it firmly. Clone size appears in some rows only: once, few, many, or a class for an expanded clone.

d_call: -
v_call: TRBV7-3
cdr3_length: 16
clone_size: -
j_call: TRBJ2-3
cdr3_aa: CASSVWGGRGTDTQYF
cdr3_nt: TGTGCCAGCAGCGTCTGGGGGGGGCGGGGCACAGATACGCAGTATTTT

d_call: TRBD2
v_call: TRBV28
cdr3_length: 16
clone_size: -
j_call: TRBJ2-7
cdr3_aa: CASSPPGGGITKEQYF
cdr3_nt: TGTGCCAGCAGCCCCCCGGGGGGAGGGATTACGAAAGAGCAGTACTTC

d_call: TRBD2
v_call: TRBV5-1
cdr3_length: 15
clone_size: once
j_call: TRBJ2-2
cdr3_aa: CASTAGGVNTGELFF
cdr3_nt: TGCGCCAGCACGGCGGGGGGGGTTAACACCGGGGAGCTGTTTTTT

d_call: TRBD1
v_call: TRBV7-8
cdr3_length: 13
clone_size: -
j_call: TRBJ1-1
cdr3_aa: CASSLVGGAEAFF
cdr3_nt: TGTGCCAGCAGCTTAGTAGGGGGCGCTGAAGCTTTCTTT

d_call: TRBD1
v_call: TRBV4-1
cdr3_length: 16
clone_size: -
j_call: TRBJ1-4
cdr3_aa: CASSHGTGGRSEKLFF
cdr3_nt: TGCGCCAGCAGCCACGGGACAGGGGGCCGCAGCGAAAAACTGTTTTTT

d_call: TRBD2
v_call: TRBV29-1
cdr3_length: 13
clone_size: -
j_call: TRBJ2-5
cdr3_aa: CSVLAGGPIEQYF
cdr3_nt: TGCAGCGTCTTAGCGGGAGGGCCGATAGAGCAGTACTTC

d_call: TRBD2
v_call: TRBV30
cdr3_length: 16
clone_size: -
j_call: TRBJ2-1
cdr3_aa: CAWSGLAPLTYNEQFF
cdr3_nt: TGTGCCTGGAGCGGACTAGCCCCCCTTACTTACAATGAGCAGTTCTTC

d_call: -
v_call: TRBV1
cdr3_length: 18
clone_size: -
j_call: TRBJ2-7
cdr3_aa: CTSSQVRTSGGLSYEQYF
cdr3_nt: TGCACCAGCAGCCAAGTCCGGACTAGCGGGGGCCTCTCCTACGAGCAGTACTTC

d_call: -
v_call: TRBV7-8
cdr3_length: 15
clone_size: -
j_call: TRBJ2-7
cdr3_aa: CASSQLEAISYEQYF
cdr3_nt: TGTGCCAGCAGCCAGTTGGAGGCCATCTCCTACGAGCAGTACTTC

d_call: -
v_call: TRBV5-1
cdr3_length: 15
clone_size: -
j_call: TRBJ2-5
cdr3_aa: CASSLRRPIQETQYF
cdr3_nt: TGCGCCAGCAGCTTACGGCGGCCTATACAAGAGACCCAGTACTTC

d_call: TRBD1
v_call: TRBV19
cdr3_length: 15
clone_size: -
j_call: TRBJ1-1
cdr3_aa: CASSERQGMNSEAFF
cdr3_nt: TGTGCCAGTAGTGAGAGACAGGGGATGAATTCTGAAGCTTTCTTT

d_call: -
v_call: TRBV19
cdr3_length: 12
clone_size: -
j_call: TRBJ2-7
cdr3_aa: CASSSRVYEQYF
cdr3_nt: TGTGCCAGTAGTTCCAGGGTATACGAGCAGTACTTC

d_call: TRBD2
v_call: TRBV5-3
cdr3_length: 15
clone_size: -
j_call: TRBJ2-6
cdr3_aa: CARSTGGAGANVLTF
cdr3_nt: TGTGCCAGAAGCACCGGGGGGGCTGGGGCCAACGTCCTGACTTTC

d_call: -
v_call: TRBV5-1
cdr3_length: 13
clone_size: -
j_call: TRBJ2-7
cdr3_aa: CASSLGRAYEQYF
cdr3_nt: TGCGCCAGCAGCTTGGGACGGGCCTACGAGCAGTACTTC

d_call: TRBD2
v_call: TRBV28
cdr3_length: 17
clone_size: medium-sized
j_call: TRBJ2-1
cdr3_aa: CASSERRPSGSESEQFF
cdr3_nt: TGTGCCAGCAGTGAGCGACGGCCTAGCGGGAGCGAGAGTGAGCAGTTCTTC

d_call: -
v_call: TRBV11-2
cdr3_length: 12
clone_size: -
j_call: TRBJ2-1
cdr3_aa: CASSPTRGEQFF
cdr3_nt: TGTGCCAGCAGCCCCACGCGGGGTGAGCAGTTCTTC

d_call: TRBD2
v_call: TRBV10-3
cdr3_length: 18
clone_size: -
j_call: TRBJ2-1
cdr3_aa: CAISGRIAGEGEYNEQFF
cdr3_nt: TGTGCCATCAGTGGACGGATAGCGGGAGAGGGGGAATACAATGAGCAGTTCTTC

d_call: -
v_call: TRBV7-9
cdr3_length: 14
clone_size: once
j_call: TRBJ1-1
cdr3_aa: CASSSYEKGTEAFF
cdr3_nt: TGTGCCAGCAGCTCTTACGAAAAGGGGACTGAAGCTTTCTTT

d_call: -
v_call: TRBV5-1
cdr3_length: 15
clone_size: -
j_call: TRBJ2-1
cdr3_aa: CASSLKGRGLDEQFF
cdr3_nt: TGCGCCAGCAGCTTGAAGGGGCGGGGTTTGGATGAGCAGTTCTTC

d_call: TRBD1
v_call: TRBV27
cdr3_length: 14
clone_size: -
j_call: TRBJ2-7
cdr3_aa: CASSPGTGLYEQYF
cdr3_nt: TGTGCCAGCAGTCCAGGGACAGGGCTATACGAGCAGTACTTC

d_call: TRBD1
v_call: TRBV7-9
cdr3_length: 15
clone_size: -
j_call: TRBJ1-1
cdr3_aa: CASSHGQGPNTEAFF
cdr3_nt: TGTGCCAGCAGCCATGGACAGGGCCCGAACACTGAAGCTTTCTTT

d_call: TRBD2
v_call: TRBV7-9
cdr3_length: 16
clone_size: -
j_call: TRBJ2-7
cdr3_aa: CASSFGVGLAVYEQYF
cdr3_nt: TGTGCCAGCAGCTTTGGTGTTGGACTAGCGGTCTACGAGCAGTACTTC